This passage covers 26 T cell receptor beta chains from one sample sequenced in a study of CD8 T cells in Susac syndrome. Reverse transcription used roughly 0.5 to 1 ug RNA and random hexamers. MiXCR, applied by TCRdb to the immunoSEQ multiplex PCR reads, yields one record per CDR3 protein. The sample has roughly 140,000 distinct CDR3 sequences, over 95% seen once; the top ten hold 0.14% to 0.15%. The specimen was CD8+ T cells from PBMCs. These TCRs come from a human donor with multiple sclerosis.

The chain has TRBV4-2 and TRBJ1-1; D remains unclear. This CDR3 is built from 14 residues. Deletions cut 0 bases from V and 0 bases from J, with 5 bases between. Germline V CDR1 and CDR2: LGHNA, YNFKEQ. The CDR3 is CASSQDGMNTEAFF. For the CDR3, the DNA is TGTGCCAGCAGCCAAGATGGGATGAACACTGAAGCTTTCTTT.

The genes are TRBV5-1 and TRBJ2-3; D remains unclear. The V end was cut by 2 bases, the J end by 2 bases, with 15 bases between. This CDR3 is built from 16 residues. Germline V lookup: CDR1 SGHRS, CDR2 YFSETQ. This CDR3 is CASSFPALTDTDTQYF. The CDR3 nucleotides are TGCGCCAGCAGCTTTCCCGCACTTACGGACACAGATACGCAGTATTTT.

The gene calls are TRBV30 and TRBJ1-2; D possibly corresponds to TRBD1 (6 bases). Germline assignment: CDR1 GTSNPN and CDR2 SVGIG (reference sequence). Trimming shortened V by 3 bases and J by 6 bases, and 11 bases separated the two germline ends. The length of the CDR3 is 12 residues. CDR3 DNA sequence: TGTGCCTGGAGCCTACACAGGGATGGCTACACCTTC. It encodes CAWSLHRDGYTF.

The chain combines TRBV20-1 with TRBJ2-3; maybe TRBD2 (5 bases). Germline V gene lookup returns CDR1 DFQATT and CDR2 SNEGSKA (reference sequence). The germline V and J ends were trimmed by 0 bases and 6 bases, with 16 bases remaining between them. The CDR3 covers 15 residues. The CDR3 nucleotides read TGCAGTGCTAGAGATCGCCCATCGGGATTGGATACGCAGTATTTT. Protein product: CSARDRPSGLDTQYF.

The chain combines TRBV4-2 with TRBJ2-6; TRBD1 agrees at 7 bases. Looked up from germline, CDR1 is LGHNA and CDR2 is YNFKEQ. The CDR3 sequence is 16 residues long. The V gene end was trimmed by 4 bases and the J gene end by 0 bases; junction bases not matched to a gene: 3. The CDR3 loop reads CASSPGQHSGANVLTF. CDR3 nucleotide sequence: TGTGCCAGCAGCCCGGGACAGCACTCTGGGGCCAACGTCCTGACTTTC.

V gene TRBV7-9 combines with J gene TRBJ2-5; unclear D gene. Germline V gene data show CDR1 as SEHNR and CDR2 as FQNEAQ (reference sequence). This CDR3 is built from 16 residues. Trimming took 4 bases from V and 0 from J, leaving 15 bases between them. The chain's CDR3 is CASSSYEIPYQETQYF. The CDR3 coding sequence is TGTGCCAGCAGCTCGTACGAGATCCCCTACCAAGAGACCCAGTACTTC.

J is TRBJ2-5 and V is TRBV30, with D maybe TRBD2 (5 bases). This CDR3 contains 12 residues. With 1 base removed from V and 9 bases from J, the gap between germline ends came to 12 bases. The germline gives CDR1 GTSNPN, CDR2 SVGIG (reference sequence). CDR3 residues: CAWSEVDGAQYF. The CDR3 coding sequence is TGTGCCTGGAGTGAGGTCGACGGGGCCCAGTACTTC.

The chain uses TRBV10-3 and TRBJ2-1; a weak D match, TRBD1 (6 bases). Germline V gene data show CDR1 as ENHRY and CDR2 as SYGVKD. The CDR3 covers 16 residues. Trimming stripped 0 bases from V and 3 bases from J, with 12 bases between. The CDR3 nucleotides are TGTGCCATCAGTGAGTCAGACAGGTCTCTCTACAATGAGCAGTTCTTC. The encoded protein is CAISESDRSLYNEQFF.

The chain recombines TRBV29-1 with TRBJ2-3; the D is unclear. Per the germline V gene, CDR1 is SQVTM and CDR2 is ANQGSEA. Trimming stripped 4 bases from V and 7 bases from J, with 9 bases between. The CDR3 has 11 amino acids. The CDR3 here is CSVVFGNTQYF. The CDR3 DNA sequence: TGCAGCGTTGTGTTTGGGAATACGCAGTATTTT.

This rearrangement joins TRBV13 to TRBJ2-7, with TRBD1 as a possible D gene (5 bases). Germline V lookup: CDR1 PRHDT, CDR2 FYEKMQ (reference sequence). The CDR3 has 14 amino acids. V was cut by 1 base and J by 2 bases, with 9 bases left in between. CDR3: CASSLEQVPYEQYV. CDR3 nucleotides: TGTGCCAGCAGCTTAGAACAGGTACCCTACGAGCAGTACGTC.

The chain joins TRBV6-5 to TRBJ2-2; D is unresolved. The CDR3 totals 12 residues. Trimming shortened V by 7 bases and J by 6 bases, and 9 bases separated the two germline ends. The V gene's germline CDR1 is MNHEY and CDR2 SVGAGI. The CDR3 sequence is CASKFVAGELFF. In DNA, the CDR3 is TGTGCCAGCAAATTCGTGGCCGGGGAGCTGTTTTTT.

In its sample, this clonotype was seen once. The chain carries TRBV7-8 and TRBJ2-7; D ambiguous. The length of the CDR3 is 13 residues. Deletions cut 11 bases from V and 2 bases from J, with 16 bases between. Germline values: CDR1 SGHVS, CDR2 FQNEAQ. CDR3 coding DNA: TGTGCCCCGCGGCGGCAGACCACCTACGAGCAGTACGTC. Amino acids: CAPRRQTTYEQYV.

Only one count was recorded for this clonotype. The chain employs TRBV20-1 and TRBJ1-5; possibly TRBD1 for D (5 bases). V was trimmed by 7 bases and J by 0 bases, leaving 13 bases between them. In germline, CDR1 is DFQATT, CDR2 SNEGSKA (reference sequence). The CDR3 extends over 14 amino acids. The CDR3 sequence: CSVSPGVSNQPQHF. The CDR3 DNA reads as TGCAGTGTCAGTCCGGGGGTTAGCAATCAGCCCCAGCATTTT.

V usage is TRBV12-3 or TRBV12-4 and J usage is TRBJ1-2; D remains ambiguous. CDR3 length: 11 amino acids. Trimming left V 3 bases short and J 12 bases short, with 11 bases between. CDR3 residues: CASSLSPVHTF. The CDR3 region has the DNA TGTGCCAGCAGTTTGAGTCCAGTGCACACCTTC.

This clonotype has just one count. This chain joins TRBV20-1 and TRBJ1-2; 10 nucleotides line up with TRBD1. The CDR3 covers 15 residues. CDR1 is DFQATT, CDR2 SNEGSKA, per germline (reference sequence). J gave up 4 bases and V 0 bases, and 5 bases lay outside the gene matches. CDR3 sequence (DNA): TGCAGTGCTAGAGATGGGGACAGGGGCACCTATGGCTACACCTTC. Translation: CSARDGDRGTYGYTF.

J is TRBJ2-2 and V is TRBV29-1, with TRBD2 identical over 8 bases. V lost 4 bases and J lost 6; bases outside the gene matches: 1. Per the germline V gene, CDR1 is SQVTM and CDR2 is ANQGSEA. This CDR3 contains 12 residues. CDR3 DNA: TGCAGCGTTGTCGGGGGGGCCGGGGAGCTGTTTTTT. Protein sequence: CSVVGGAGELFF.

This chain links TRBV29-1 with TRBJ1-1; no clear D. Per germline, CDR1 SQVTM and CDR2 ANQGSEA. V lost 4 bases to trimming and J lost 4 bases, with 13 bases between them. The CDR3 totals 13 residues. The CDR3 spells CSVVPLGSTEAFF. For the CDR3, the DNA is TGCAGCGTTGTCCCTCTAGGCAGCACTGAAGCTTTCTTT.

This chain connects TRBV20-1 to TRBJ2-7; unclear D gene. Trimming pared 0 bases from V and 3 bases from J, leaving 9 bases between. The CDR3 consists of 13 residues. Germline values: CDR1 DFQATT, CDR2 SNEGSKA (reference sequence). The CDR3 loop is CSARDAQDYEQYF. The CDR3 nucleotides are TGCAGTGCTAGAGATGCGCAGGACTACGAGCAGTACTTC.

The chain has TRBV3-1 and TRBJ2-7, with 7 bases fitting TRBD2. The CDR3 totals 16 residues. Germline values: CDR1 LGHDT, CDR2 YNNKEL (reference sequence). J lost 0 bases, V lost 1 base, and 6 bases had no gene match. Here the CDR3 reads CASSQGEGLSSYEQYF. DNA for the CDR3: TGTGCCAGCAGCCAAGGGGAGGGCTTAAGCTCCTACGAGCAGTACTTC.

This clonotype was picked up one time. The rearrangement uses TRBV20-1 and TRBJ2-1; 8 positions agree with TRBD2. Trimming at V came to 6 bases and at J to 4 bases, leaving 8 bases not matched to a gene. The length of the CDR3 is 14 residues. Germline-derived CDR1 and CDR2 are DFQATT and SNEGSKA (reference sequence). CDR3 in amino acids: CSARGVAGYNEQFF. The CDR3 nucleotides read TGCAGTGCCCGTGGGGTAGCGGGGTACAATGAGCAGTTCTTC.

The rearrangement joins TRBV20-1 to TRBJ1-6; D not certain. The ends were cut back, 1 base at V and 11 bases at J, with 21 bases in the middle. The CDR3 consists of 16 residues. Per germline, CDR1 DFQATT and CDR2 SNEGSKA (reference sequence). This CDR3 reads CSARAAVGFGNPPLHF. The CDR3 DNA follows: TGCAGTGCTAGAGCGGCTGTCGGATTTGGAAATCCACCCCTCCACTTT.

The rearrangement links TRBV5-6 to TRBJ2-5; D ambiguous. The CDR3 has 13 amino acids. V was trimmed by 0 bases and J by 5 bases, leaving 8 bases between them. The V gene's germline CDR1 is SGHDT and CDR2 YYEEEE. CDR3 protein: CASSLEGMETQYF. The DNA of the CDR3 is TGTGCCAGCAGCTTGGAAGGAATGGAGACCCAGTACTTC. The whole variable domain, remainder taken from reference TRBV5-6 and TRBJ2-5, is DAGVTQSPTHLIKTRGQQVTLRCSPKSGHDTVSWYQQALGQGPQFIFQYYEEEERQRGNFPDRFSGHQFPNYSSELNVNALLLGDSALYLCASSLEGMETQYFGPGTRLLVL.

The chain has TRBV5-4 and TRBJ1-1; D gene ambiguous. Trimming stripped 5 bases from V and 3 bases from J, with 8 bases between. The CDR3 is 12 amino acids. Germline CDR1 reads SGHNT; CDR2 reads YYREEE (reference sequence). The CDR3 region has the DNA TGTGCCAGCAGTCTCCAGGACACTGAAGCTTTCTTT. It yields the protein CASSLQDTEAFF. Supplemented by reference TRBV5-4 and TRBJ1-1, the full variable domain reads ETGVTQSPTHLIKTRGQQVTLRCSSQSGHNTVSWYQQALGQGPQFIFQYYREEENGRGNFPPRFSGLQFPNYSSELNVNALELDDSALYLCASSLQDTEAFFGQGTRLTVV.

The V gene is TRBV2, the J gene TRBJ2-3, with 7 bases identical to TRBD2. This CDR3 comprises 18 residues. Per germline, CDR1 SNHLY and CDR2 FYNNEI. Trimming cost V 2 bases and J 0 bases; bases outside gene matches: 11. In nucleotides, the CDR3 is TGTGCCAGCAGTGAACCACGGGAGGTCACTAACAGCACAGATACGCAGTATTTT. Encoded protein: CASSEPREVTNSTDTQYF.

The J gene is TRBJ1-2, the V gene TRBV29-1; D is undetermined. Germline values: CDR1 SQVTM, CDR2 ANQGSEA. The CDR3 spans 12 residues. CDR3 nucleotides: TGCGGCGGACTCTTCGGGGAAGGTGGCTACACCTTC. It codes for CGGLFGEGGYTF.

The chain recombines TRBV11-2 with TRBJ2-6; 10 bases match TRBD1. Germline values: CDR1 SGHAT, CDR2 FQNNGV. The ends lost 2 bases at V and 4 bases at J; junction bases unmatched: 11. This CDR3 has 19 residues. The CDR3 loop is CASSLLKGQGFTGANVLTF. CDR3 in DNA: TGTGCCAGCAGCTTACTAAAGGGACAGGGGTTTACAGGGGCCAACGTCCTGACTTTC.